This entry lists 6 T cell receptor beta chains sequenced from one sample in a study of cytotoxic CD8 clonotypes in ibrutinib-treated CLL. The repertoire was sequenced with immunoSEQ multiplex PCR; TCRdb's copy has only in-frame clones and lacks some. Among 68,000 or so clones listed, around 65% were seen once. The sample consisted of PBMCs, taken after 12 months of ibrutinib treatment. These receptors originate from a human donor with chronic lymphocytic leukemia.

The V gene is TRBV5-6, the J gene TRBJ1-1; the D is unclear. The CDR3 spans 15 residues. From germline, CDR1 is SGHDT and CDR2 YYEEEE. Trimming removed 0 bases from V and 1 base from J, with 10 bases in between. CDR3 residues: CASSLVGQENTEAFF. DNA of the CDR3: TGTGCCAGCAGCTTGGTGGGTCAAGAGAACACTGAAGCTTTCTTT.

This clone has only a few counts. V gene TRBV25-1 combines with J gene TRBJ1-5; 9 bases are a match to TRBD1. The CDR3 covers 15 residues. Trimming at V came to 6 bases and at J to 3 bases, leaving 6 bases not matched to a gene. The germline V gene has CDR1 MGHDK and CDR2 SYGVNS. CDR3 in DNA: TGTGCCAGCAGCTTGGGGGACAGGGACAATCAGCCCCAGCATTTT. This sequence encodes CASSLGDRDNQPQHF.

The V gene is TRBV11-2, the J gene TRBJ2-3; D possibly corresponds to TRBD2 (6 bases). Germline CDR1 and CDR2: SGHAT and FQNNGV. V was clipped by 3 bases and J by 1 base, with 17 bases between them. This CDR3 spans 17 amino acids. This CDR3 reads CASSFRGLRGGTDTQYF. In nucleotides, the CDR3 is TGTGCCAGCAGCTTTAGGGGCCTGCGCGGGGGCACAGATACGCAGTATTTT.

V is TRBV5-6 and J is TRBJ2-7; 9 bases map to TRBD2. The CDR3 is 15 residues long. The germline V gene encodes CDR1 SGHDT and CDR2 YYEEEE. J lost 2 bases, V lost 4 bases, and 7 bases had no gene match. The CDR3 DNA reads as TGTGCCAGCAGCCCTCAAGCGGGGGGCGCCTACGAGCAGTACTTC. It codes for CASSPQAGGAYEQYF.

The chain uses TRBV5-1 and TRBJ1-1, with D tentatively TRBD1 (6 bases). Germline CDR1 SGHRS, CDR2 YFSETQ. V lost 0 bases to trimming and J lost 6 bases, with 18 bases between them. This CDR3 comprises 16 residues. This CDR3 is CASSLEVGQGKAEAFF. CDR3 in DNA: TGCGCCAGCAGCTTGGAGGTTGGGCAGGGGAAGGCTGAAGCTTTCTTT.

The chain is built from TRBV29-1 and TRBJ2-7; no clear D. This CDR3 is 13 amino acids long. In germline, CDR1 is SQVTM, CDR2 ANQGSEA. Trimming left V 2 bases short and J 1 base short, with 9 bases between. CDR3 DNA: TGCAGCGTTGAACCCGGGCCGTCCTACGAGCAGTACTTC. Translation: CSVEPGPSYEQYF.